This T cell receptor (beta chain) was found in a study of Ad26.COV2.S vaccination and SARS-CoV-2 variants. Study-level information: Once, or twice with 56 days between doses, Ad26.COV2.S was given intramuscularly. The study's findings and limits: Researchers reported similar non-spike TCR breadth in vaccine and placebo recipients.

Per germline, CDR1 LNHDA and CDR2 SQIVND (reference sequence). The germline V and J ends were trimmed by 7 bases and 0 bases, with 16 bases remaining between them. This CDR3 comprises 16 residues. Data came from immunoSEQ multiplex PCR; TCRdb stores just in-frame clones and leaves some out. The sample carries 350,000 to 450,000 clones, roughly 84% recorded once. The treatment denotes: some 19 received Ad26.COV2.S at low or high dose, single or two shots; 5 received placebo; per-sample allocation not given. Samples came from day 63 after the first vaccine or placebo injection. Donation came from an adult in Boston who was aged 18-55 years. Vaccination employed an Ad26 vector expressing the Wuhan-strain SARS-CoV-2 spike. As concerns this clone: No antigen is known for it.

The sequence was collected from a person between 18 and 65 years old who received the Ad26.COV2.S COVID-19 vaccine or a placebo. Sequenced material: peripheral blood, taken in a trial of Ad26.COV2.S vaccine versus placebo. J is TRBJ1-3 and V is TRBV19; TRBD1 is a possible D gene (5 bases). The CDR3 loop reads CASTLGEGASGNTIYF. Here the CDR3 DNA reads TGTGCCAGTACCCTAGGGGAGGGAGCCTCTGGAAACACCATATATTTT.